This T cell receptor beta chain appears in the sequencing data of a study of cytotoxic CD8 clonotypes in ibrutinib-treated CLL. The method was immunoSEQ multiplex PCR; TCRdb's version includes in-frame clones alone and lacks a portion of them. Of 200,000 to 250,000 clones listed, nearly 80% are singletons. There are 14 residues in the CDR3. V was pared by 4 bases and J by 5 bases, with 6 bases of the junction left unmatched. Germline V lookup: CDR1 SGHRS, CDR2 YFSETQ. This TCR derives from a human donor with chronic lymphocytic leukemia. The source material was PBMCs, sampled after 12 months of ibrutinib treatment. The rearrangement joins TRBV5-1 to TRBJ2-1; the match to TRBD2 covers 7 bases. Here the CDR3 reads CASSPRAGDNEQFF. CDR3 bases: TGCGCCAGCAGCCCTCGGGCGGGGGACAATGAGCAGTTCTTC.